This paragraph covers one T cell receptor (beta chain) sequence. Its matching antigen is unknown. The sample originates from a study of response to subunit inactivated influenza vaccine. General study points: Each seasonal influenza vaccination recruits few new T cells, the authors suggested.

TCRdb reprocessed the RT-PCR reads via MiXCR and lists one record per CDR3 protein. Of approximately 680,000 distinct CDR3 sequences listed, approximately 15% are singletons. Germline V CDR1 and CDR2: ENHRY, SYGVKD. The V gene end was trimmed by 2 bases and the J gene end by 4 bases; junction bases not matched to a gene: 4. CDR3 length: 14 amino acids. The origin of this receptor is a man between 50 and 59 years old who received an inactivated influenza vaccine. The sample here was PBMCs from blood, taken approximately 13 days after vaccination. This chain uses TRBV10-3 with TRBJ2-7; 8 nucleotides agree with TRBD2. The chain's CDR3 is CAISEGGLVYEQYF. The CDR3 DNA is TGTGCCATCAGTGAGGGGGGACTAGTTTACGAGCAGTACTTC.